Shown below are 14 T cell receptor beta chains from a single sample sequenced in a study of early T cells in non-severe SARS-CoV-2 infection (dated by TCRdb to about 2021). Library creation used 5' RACE. Sequencing instrument: NextSeq 500. TCRdb reprocessing: public reads trimmed at Q25 with fastp, clones called with MiXCR, in-frame beta chains kept. CDR3 protein sequences are deduplicated, and each keeps its most common genes and DNA. This sample holds roughly 93,000 distinct CDR3 sequences; 11% were observed only once. Roughly 4.9% of the sample is taken by the ten largest. Sequencing input: whole blood. Source of these receptors: an adult who was a healthcare worker with PCR-confirmed SARS-CoV-2 infection or an uninfected control (not recorded which).

This clonotype was seen a few times. This chain uses TRBV6-2 or TRBV6-3 with TRBJ2-5, with D hard to call. The CDR3 length is 14 residues. Germline V lookup: CDR1 MNHEY, CDR2 SVGEGT. The V gene lost 6 bases and the J gene lost 5 bases, with 16 bases spanning the gap. CDR3 sequence: CASRARALRETQYF. The DNA for the CDR3 is TGTGCCAGCAGGGCTCGGGCCTTACGGGAGACCCAGTACTTC.

The chain combines TRBV9 with TRBJ1-2; D is ambiguous. From germline, CDR1 is SGDLS and CDR2 YYNGEE. V lost 3 bases and J 4 bases, leaving 13 bases between the germline ends. The CDR3 is 14 residues long. The CDR3: CASSADYMGYGYTF. CDR3 DNA: TGTGCCAGCAGCGCAGATTACATGGGCTATGGCTACACCTTC. Variable domain in full (rest from reference TRBV9 and TRBJ1-2): DSGVTQTPKHLITATGQRVTLRCSPRSGDLSVYWYQQSLDQGLQFLIQYYNGEERAKGNILERFSAQQFPDLHSELNLSSLELGDSALYFCASSADYMGYGYTFGSGTRLTVV.

This clonotype occurred many times. This chain joins TRBV7-9 and TRBJ1-1, with no clear D. V dropped 1 base and J dropped 7 bases, with 16 bases sitting between them. This CDR3 region has 15 residues. CDR1 is SEHNR, CDR2 FQNEAQ, per germline (reference sequence). In DNA, the CDR3 is TGTGCCAGCAGCTTAGGATCAGTGGGCTATGGTGAAGCTTTCTTT. Translating it yields CASSLGSVGYGEAFF.

In this sample, this clonotype turned up a few times. The rearrangement links TRBV12-3 or TRBV12-4 to TRBJ2-1; 10 positions match TRBD1. Trimming cost V 6 bases and J 4 bases; bases outside gene matches: 6. The CDR3 sequence is 15 residues long. CDR3 sequence reads: CASSLTGGRYNEQFF. CDR3 DNA sequence: TGTGCCAGCAGCCTGACAGGGGGCCGGTACAATGAGCAGTTCTTC.

There are a few counts of this clonotype. V gene TRBV5-1 combines with J gene TRBJ1-1; TRBD1 matches 7 bases. This CDR3 region has 15 residues. Germline V gene data show CDR1 as SGHRS and CDR2 as YFSETQ. Trimming took 1 base from V and 10 from J; bases not matched to a gene: 13. The CDR3 nucleotides read TGCGCCAGCAGCTTGTCGTGGGACAGCCTTAGGGGAGCTTTCTTT. This codes for CASSLSWDSLRGAFF.

This clonotype was detected ten times or more. V and J are TRBV5-1 and TRBJ2-7; 9 bases line up with TRBD1. The CDR3 consists of 14 residues. Looked up from germline, CDR1 is SGHRS and CDR2 is YFSETQ. With V trimmed by 9 bases and J by 3 bases, 10 bases remained unmatched. CDR3: CATRSGTGFYEQYF. The CDR3 DNA reads as TGCGCCACACGTTCCGGGACAGGGTTCTACGAGCAGTACTTC.

This clonotype has a handful of counts. This chain joins TRBV21-1 and TRBJ1-1. TRBV21-1 is a listed pseudogene. The CDR3 runs to 8 residues. CDR3 sequence: CAKVGAFF. The CDR3 DNA follows: TGTGCCAAGGTGGGGGCTTTCTTT.

This clonotype showed up many times. V and J are TRBV7-9 and TRBJ1-1; D may be TRBD1 (5 bases). Trimming took off 3 bases at V and 2 bases at J, with 13 bases between the two ends. CDR3 length: 15 amino acids. The V gene's germline CDR1 is SEHNR and CDR2 FQNEAQ (reference sequence). The CDR3 reads CASSFPRGLNTEAFF. DNA for the CDR3: TGTGCCAGCAGCTTCCCGAGGGGATTAAACACTGAAGCTTTCTTT.

The chain carries TRBV6-6 and TRBJ1-5, with D possibly matching TRBD1 (5 bases). V was shortened by 2 bases and J by 6 bases, with 8 bases between the two germline ends. The V gene's germline CDR1 is MNHNY and CDR2 SVGAGI (reference sequence). This CDR3 has 13 amino acids. The CDR3 nucleotides are TGTGCCAGCAGTTACGGGGGAAGTCAGCCCCAGCATTTT. Translated: CASSYGGSQPQHF.

This clonotype was observed many times. The rearrangement links TRBV4-1 to TRBJ2-1; D is unclear. This CDR3 has 10 residues. Germline-derived CDR1 and CDR2 are MGHRA and YSYEKL. Trimming took off 0 bases at V and 9 bases at J, with 0 bases between the two ends. The CDR3: CASSQDEQFF. The CDR3 region has the DNA TGCGCCAGCAGCCAAGATGAGCAGTTCTTC.

This clonotype was counted a few times. The chain is built from TRBV29-1 and TRBJ1-1; weak D call: TRBD1 (6 bases). Deletions cut 6 bases from V and 2 bases from J, with 13 bases between. The germline CDR1 and CDR2 sequences are SQVTM and ANQGSEA. CDR3 length: 13 amino acids. CDR3 nucleotide sequence: TGCAGCGTACGAATACAGGGAAACACTGAAGCTTTCTTT. This translates into CSVRIQGNTEAFF. Based on the CDR3 plus reference TRBV29-1 and TRBJ1-1, the full variable domain is SAVISQKPSRDICQRGTSLTIQCQVDSQVTMMFWYRQQPGQSLTLIATANQGSEATYESGFVIDKFPISRPNLTFSTLTVSNMSPEDSSIYLCSVRIQGNTEAFFGQGTRLTVV.

This chain links TRBV24-1 with TRBJ2-1; 7 bases fit TRBD1. With V trimmed by 4 bases and J by 3 bases, 11 bases remained unmatched. The CDR3 extends over 17 amino acids. Germline values: CDR1 KGHDR, CDR2 SFDVKD. The CDR3 spells CATSDGSRGRIYNEQFF. CDR3 in DNA: TGTGCCACCAGTGACGGATCCAGGGGGAGAATCTACAATGAGCAGTTCTTC.

The V and J genes are TRBV6-5 and TRBJ2-3; D call uncertain. The V gene lost 0 bases and the J gene lost 0 bases, with 10 bases spanning the gap. The germline gives CDR1 MNHEY, CDR2 SVGAGI. The CDR3 covers 16 residues. DNA of the CDR3: TGTGCCAGCAGTTACTCGACACACAAGAGCACAGATACGCAGTATTTT. Encoded protein: CASSYSTHKSTDTQYF.

This clonotype was picked up many times. V and J are TRBV5-1 and TRBJ1-1; unclear D gene. Germline V gene lookup returns CDR1 SGHRS and CDR2 YFSETQ. V lost 3 bases, J lost 3 bases, and 9 bases lay in between. The CDR3 has 13 amino acids. The CDR3 DNA sequence: TGCGCCAGCAGCTCCCCGGCAGACACTGAAGCTTTCTTT. Amino acids: CASSSPADTEAFF. The full variable domain, with the rest looked up from reference TRBV5-1 and TRBJ1-1, is KAGVTQTPRYLIKTRGQQVTLSCSPISGHRSVSWYQQTPGQGLQFLFEYFSETQRNKGNFPGRFSGRQFSNSRSEMNVSTLELGDSALYLCASSSPADTEAFFGQGTRLTVV.